This T cell receptor beta chain was observed in a study of tumor and adjacent non-tumor tissue in lung cancer. For the study at large: Aged roughly 30 to 76 years, patients included nine to eleven men and several women with stage I to III disease.

The V gene lost 2 bases and the J gene lost 12 bases, with 13 bases spanning the gap. Germline CDR1 reads SEHNR; CDR2 reads FQNEAQ (reference sequence). The CDR3 is made up of 13 amino acids. RNA was extracted from bulk tissue without any cell sorting. Distant lung tissue was collected more than 3 cm away from the tumor edge. The library came from three nested PCR rounds adapted from ARM-PCR protocols. Using its own MiXCR run on the multiplex PCR reads, TCRdb lists one record per CDR3 protein. The table includes fewer than 45,000 distinct CDR3 sequences, roughly two thirds detected once. Regarding the study as a whole: Shorter survival was associated with higher TCR diversity in tumors.

A remark on this clonotype: Its target is unknown. A much larger clone differs from this one at a single base, so this may be a read error.

Material for sequencing was distant non-tumor lung tissue. The sequence came from a woman between 40 and 55 years old with non-small cell lung cancer. The chain carries TRBV7-9 and TRBJ1-4, with unresolved D. The CDR3 is CASSLPQIDELFF. The CDR3 DNA reads as TGTGCCAGCAGCTTACCACAGATTGACGAACTGTTTTTT. The variable domain in full, with the rest retrieved from reference TRBV7-9 and TRBJ1-4, is DTGVSQNPRHKITKRGQNVTFRCDPISEHNRLYWYRQTLGQGPEFLTYFQNEAQLEKSRLLSDRFSAERPKGSFSTLEIQRTEQGDSAMYLCASSLPQIDELFFGSGTQLSVL.